This is a list of T cell receptor beta chains from one sample in a study of Ad26.COV2.S vaccination and SARS-CoV-2 variants. Profiling relied on immunoSEQ multiplex PCR, and the TCRdb table lists in-frame clones only, not all of them. Of about 440,000 clones listed, approximately 88% were seen once; the top ten hold roughly 13%. The input for sequencing was peripheral blood, taken in a trial of Ad26.COV2.S vaccine versus placebo. The receptors were gathered from a person aged 18-65 years who received the Ad26.COV2.S COVID-19 vaccine or a placebo. Both conserved end residues are part of each CDR3. The D gene is left open where the match is weak. Not all rows give a size; the values are once, few, many and, for expanded clones, a class.

clone size: .; D gene: .; J gene: TRBJ1-2; CDR3 length: 14; V gene: TRBV7-8; CDR3 DNA: TGTGCCAGCAGGGCCGACCAGAAAGGCTATGGCTACACCTTC; CDR3 protein: CASRADQKGYGYTF
clone size: few; D gene: .; J gene: TRBJ1-2; CDR3 length: 12; V gene: TRBV27; CDR3 DNA: TGTGCCAGCAGTGACGGCCTAGGGGGCTACACCTTC; CDR3 protein: CASSDGLGGYTF
clone size: .; D gene: .; J gene: TRBJ1-1; CDR3 length: 15; V gene: TRBV6-5; CDR3 DNA: TGTGCCAGCAGTTTCCTCAGACCGGACTTACTTGAAGCTTTCTTT; CDR3 protein: CASSFLRPDLLEAFF
clone size: .; D gene: TRBD1; J gene: TRBJ2-7; CDR3 length: 16; V gene: TRBV5-1; CDR3 DNA: TGCGCCAGCAGCGGAGGCACAGGGGTCGTCTCCTACGAGCAGTACTTC; CDR3 protein: CASSGGTGVVSYEQYF
clone size: .; D gene: .; J gene: TRBJ2-2; CDR3 length: 13; V gene: TRBV9; CDR3 DNA: TGTGCCAGCCGAGGGAGAGGGACCGGGGAGCTGTTTTTT; CDR3 protein: CASRGRGTGELFF
clone size: .; D gene: .; J gene: TRBJ1-5; CDR3 length: 14; V gene: TRBV28; CDR3 DNA: TGTGCCAGCAGGAAGGGAGGTAGCAATCAGCCCCAGCATTTT; CDR3 protein: CASRKGGSNQPQHF
clone size: .; D gene: TRBD1; J gene: TRBJ1-5; CDR3 length: 17; V gene: TRBV3-1/TRBV3-2; CDR3 DNA: TGTGCCAGCAGCCCCGGGGGGGGGACAGTTAGCAATCAGCCCCAGCATTTT; CDR3 protein: CASSPGGGTVSNQPQHF
clone size: .; D gene: .; J gene: TRBJ1-5; CDR3 length: 18; V gene: TRBV6-6; CDR3 DNA: TGTGCCAGCAGTCTACAGGGTCGTAAAGACATCGGCAATCAGCCCCAGCATTTT; CDR3 protein: CASSLQGRKDIGNQPQHF
clone size: once; D gene: TRBD1; J gene: TRBJ1-1; CDR3 length: 15; V gene: TRBV5-1; CDR3 DNA: TGCGCCAGCAGCCCATGGGACAGGGCCGGAACTGAAGCTTTCTTT; CDR3 protein: CASSPWDRAGTEAFF
clone size: .; D gene: .; J gene: TRBJ2-1; CDR3 length: 14; V gene: TRBV29-1; CDR3 DNA: TGCAGCGTTGAATGGGGAGAGAGAAGCAATGAGCAGTTCTTC; CDR3 protein: CSVEWGERSNEQFF
clone size: .; D gene: .; J gene: TRBJ1-2; CDR3 length: 15; V gene: TRBV10-3; CDR3 DNA: TGTGCCATCACTAAAACCTGGGGGGAGAACTATGGCTACACCTTC; CDR3 protein: CAITKTWGENYGYTF
clone size: few; D gene: TRBD2; J gene: TRBJ2-7; CDR3 length: 15; V gene: TRBV30; CDR3 DNA: TGTGCCTGGGGCACAGCGGGAGTAAGGTCGTACGAGCAGTACTTC; CDR3 protein: CAWGTAGVRSYEQYF
clone size: many; D gene: .; J gene: TRBJ1-1; CDR3 length: 19; V gene: TRBV20-1; CDR3 DNA: TGCAGTGCTAGTGCTACCCCGGGGGCTGAGTCTGGGGTAGGGACTGAAGCTTTCTTT; CDR3 protein: CSASATPGAESGVGTEAFF
clone size: .; D gene: .; J gene: TRBJ2-1; CDR3 length: 12; V gene: TRBV27; CDR3 DNA: TGTGCCAGCAGTTCAGCTTCGGGAGAGCAGTTCTTC; CDR3 protein: CASSSASGEQFF
clone size: .; D gene: .; J gene: TRBJ2-7; CDR3 length: 15; V gene: TRBV7-9; CDR3 DNA: TGTGCCAGCAGCTTAAGCCTGGGGGTTGCCTACGAGCAGTACTTC; CDR3 protein: CASSLSLGVAYEQYF
clone size: .; D gene: .; J gene: TRBJ2-5; CDR3 length: 13; V gene: TRBV3-1/TRBV3-2; CDR3 DNA: TGTGCCAGCAGCCAAGGCGTGATAGAGACCCAGTACTTC; CDR3 protein: CASSQGVIETQYF
clone size: .; D gene: TRBD2; J gene: TRBJ2-1; CDR3 length: 16; V gene: TRBV4-3; CDR3 DNA: TGCGCCAGCAGCCAAGCTCAGCGGGAGCTCGACAATGAGCAGTTCTTC; CDR3 protein: CASSQAQRELDNEQFF
clone size: .; D gene: .; J gene: TRBJ2-5; CDR3 length: 15; V gene: TRBV11-2; CDR3 DNA: TGTGCCAGCAGCTTAGTGGGCAGGGGACAAGAGACCCAGTACTTC; CDR3 protein: CASSLVGRGQETQYF
clone size: .; D gene: .; J gene: TRBJ2-5; CDR3 length: 13; V gene: TRBV29-1; CDR3 DNA: TGCAGCGTTGCTTTAGTGCCAAGGGAGACCCAGTACTTC; CDR3 protein: CSVALVPRETQYF
clone size: .; D gene: TRBD1; J gene: TRBJ1-5; CDR3 length: 15; V gene: TRBV19; CDR3 DNA: TGTGCCAGTAGTACTACAGGGGGAACTAATCAGCCCCAGCATTTT; CDR3 protein: CASSTTGGTNQPQHF